The clone carrying this T cell receptor beta chain turned up a few times. The target antigen is unknown. This sample was included in a study of response to subunit inactivated influenza vaccine. Study results and caveats: That few new T cells are recruited by each seasonal influenza vaccination was the authors' suggestion.

Using its own MiXCR run on the RT-PCR reads, TCRdb lists one record per CDR3 protein. Here the sample spans more than 450,000 distinct CDR3 sequences, approximately 7.1% being singletons. Sequencing was performed on PBMCs from blood, taken about 23 months after vaccination. This TCR was sampled from a man aged 50-75 years who received an inactivated influenza vaccine.

The CDR3: CASSLAGTSDHNEQFF. The CDR3 DNA sequence: TGTGCCAGCAGCTTGGCCGGGACTAGCGACCACAATGAGCAGTTCTTC. The V gene is TRBV5-5, the J gene TRBJ2-1, with TRBD2 matching over 10 bases. The ends lost 0 bases at V and 5 bases at J; junction bases unmatched: 5. This CDR3 spans 16 amino acids. Germline lookup yields CDR1 SGHKS and CDR2 YYEKEE (reference sequence).